This record concerns one T cell receptor (beta chain) sequence. This CDR3 has 13 amino acids. Germline lookup yields CDR1 MDHEN and CDR2 SYDVKM. Trimming took off 4 bases at V and 2 bases at J, with 8 bases between the two ends. This specimen comes from a study of blood T cell repertoires in COVID-19. Under the authors' procedure: Reference gene primer amplification yielded estimated nucleated cell counts. Sequencing was performed with immunoSEQ multiplex PCR; in TCRdb, only in-frame clones are kept and a portion is missing. The V and J calls and the clone size are those of that table, but D and trimming were determined from the DNA. The sample includes over 250,000 clones, over 75% of them seen just once.

This clonotype originated in a human donor in a cohort sampled during active COVID-19. Sequenced input: peripheral blood. The chain employs TRBV28 and TRBJ2-5; D might be TRBD1 (6 bases). The CDR3 sequence is CASSYRVQETQYF. The CDR3 DNA follows: TGTGCCAGCAGTTACAGGGTACAAGAGACCCAGTACTTC.